These 19 T cell receptor beta chains came from one sample sequenced in a study of T cells in Graves' hyperthyroidism and ophthalmopathy. RNA transcripts gave rise to amplified TCR beta CDR3 regions. RT-PCR in the first round (using the HTBI primer set) targeted the TCR CDR3. TCRdb called the multiplex PCR reads again in MiXCR, with one record for every CDR3 protein. Seen here are about 350,000 distinct CDR3 sequences, 15% to 20% observed once, and the top ten hold approximately 4%. The sequencing sample was made of blood. These receptors all come from a woman in her late teens or twenties with Graves' hyperthyroidism.

This clonotype was seen at least ten times. V and J are TRBV20-1 and TRBJ1-3; D unclear. CDR3 length equals 16 residues. Looked up from germline, CDR1 is DFQATT and CDR2 is SNEGSKA (reference sequence). Trimming took 3 bases from V and 0 from J, leaving 15 bases between them. The CDR3 reads CSARRVQQTSGNTIYF. CDR3 DNA: TGCAGTGCTAGGCGCGTACAGCAGACCTCTGGAAACACCATATATTTT.

The sample holds many counts of this clonotype. The junction shows a germline mismatch at one end, possibly a read error. The chain couples TRBV2 to TRBJ2-5, with D perhaps matching TRBD1 (6 bases). This CDR3 has 15 amino acids. Germline CDR1 is SNHLY and CDR2 is FYNNEI. The CDR3 DNA sequence: TGTGTCAGCAGTGTTTGGCAGGGGCGCACGGAGACCCAGTACTTC. It specifies CVSSVWQGRTETQYF. Together with reference TRBV2 and TRBJ2-5, the CDR3 gives the full variable domain: EPEVTQTPSHQVTQMGQEVILRCVPISNHLYFYWYRQILGQKVEFLVSFYNNEISEKSEIFDDQFSVERPDGSNFTLKIRSTKLEDSAMYFCVSSVWQGRTETQYFGPGTRLLVL.

This clonotype was seen a handful of times. This rearrangement joins TRBV20-1 to TRBJ1-1; the D is unclear. Germline CDR1 DFQATT, CDR2 SNEGSKA (reference sequence). The CDR3 runs 17 residues. Trimming took off 0 bases at V and 0 bases at J, with 17 bases between the two ends. CDR3: CSARDLQRASMNTEAFF. CDR3 nucleotides: TGCAGTGCTAGAGATCTGCAACGGGCCAGCATGAACACTGAAGCTTTCTTT.

This clonotype was counted at least ten times. The chain is built from TRBV2 and TRBJ1-3; D is undetermined. Trimming left V 3 bases short and J 0 bases short, with 9 bases between. Looked up from germline, CDR1 is SNHLY and CDR2 is FYNNEI. This CDR3 spans 15 amino acids. The CDR3 spells CASSEEFSSGNTIYF. As DNA, the CDR3 is TGTGCCAGCAGTGAGGAGTTTTCCTCTGGAAACACCATATATTTT.

This clonotype was detected many times. CDR3 sequence: CSVRRGSYEQYF. For the CDR3, the DNA is TGCAGCGTGCGCCGGGGGAGTTACGAGCAGTACTTC. V is TRBV29-1 and J is TRBJ2-7; D is possibly TRBD2 (6 bases). Germline-derived CDR1 and CDR2 are SQVTM and ANQGSEA. The ends were cut back, 6 bases at V and 4 bases at J, with 13 bases in the middle. The CDR3 loop spans 12 amino acids.

The chain recombines TRBV18 with TRBJ2-3; no reliable D call. Germline V gene sequence: CDR1 KGHSH, CDR2 LQKENI. V lost 3 bases and J lost 1, with 8 bases in between. The CDR3 is 14 amino acids. The CDR3 bases are TGTGCCAGCTCACCTTTCACGGGCACAGATACGCAGTATTTT. Residues: CASSPFTGTDTQYF.

The chain has TRBV5-1 and TRBJ2-5, with TRBD2 matching 8 bases. Unmatched junction bases numbered 6, after V lost 4 bases and J lost 1 base. This CDR3 region has 15 residues. Germline V lookup: CDR1 SGHRS, CDR2 YFSETQ. CDR3 DNA: TGCGCCAGCAGCGGGGCTAGCGGGCTCCAAGAGACCCAGTACTTC. Encoded protein: CASSGASGLQETQYF.

This clonotype was counted many times. The rearrangement links TRBV28 to TRBJ2-7; possible D gene TRBD1, 6 bases. The CDR3 covers 15 residues. Germline CDR1 and CDR2: MDHEN and SYDVKM. Deletions cut 2 bases from V and 3 bases from J, with 14 bases between. The CDR3 region is CASSLGRGKIYEQYF. The CDR3 coding sequence is TGTGCCAGCAGTTTAGGCAGGGGCAAAATCTACGAGCAGTACTTC.

This clonotype came up a few times. A read error may be the cause here, since a much bigger clone is one base away. This chain links TRBV5-1 with TRBJ2-4; 7 nucleotides line up with TRBD2. The trim removed 4 bases at V and 10 bases at J, leaving 11 bases unmatched. This CDR3 region has 14 residues. Germline CDR1 SGHRS, CDR2 YFSETQ. CDR3 sequence reads: CASSVTSDVKIQYF. CDR3 nucleotides: TGCGCCAGCAGCGTAACTAGCGATGTCAAAATTCAGTACTTC.

This clonotype was seen ten or more times. This rearrangement joins TRBV29-1 to TRBJ1-2, with 9 bases fitting TRBD1. Germline lookup yields CDR1 SQVTM and CDR2 ANQGSEA. The ends lost 8 bases at V and 1 base at J; junction bases unmatched: 5. The CDR3 spans 13 residues. The CDR3 DNA reads TGCAGCTCGGTGACAGGGGGTAACTATGGCTACACCTTC. This sequence encodes CSSVTGGNYGYTF.

This clonotype was observed many times. The rearrangement links TRBV6-1 to TRBJ2-5, with 7 nucleotides matching TRBD2. The junction had 12 bases not matched to a gene; V was cut back by 7 bases and J by 4 bases. Looked up from germline, CDR1 is MNHNS and CDR2 is SASEGT. The CDR3 runs to 15 residues. CDR3 sequence (DNA): TGTGCCAGCATTGCCAGGACTAGAGTACGAGAGACCCAGTACTTC. Amino acid sequence: CASIARTRVRETQYF.

This clonotype appeared many times. The chain couples TRBV12-3 or TRBV12-4 to TRBJ1-2; 10 nucleotides line up with TRBD1. Unmatched junction bases numbered 7, after V lost 6 bases and J lost 6 bases. The CDR3 totals 14 residues. CDR3 protein: CASSPSTGGNGYTF. CDR3 DNA sequence: TGTGCCAGCAGCCCCTCGACAGGGGGCAATGGCTACACCTTC.

In its sample, this clonotype was seen many times. The CDR3 bases are TGTGCCACCAGTGGAGGGGGGCGCGGCCAAGAGACCCAGTACTTC. Its protein is CATSGGGRGQETQYF. The chain employs TRBV24-1 and TRBJ2-5; the D call may be TRBD1 or TRBD2 (6 bases each). This CDR3 comprises 15 residues. The V end was cut by 5 bases, the J end by 1 base, with 13 bases between. Germline CDR1 is KGHDR and CDR2 is SFDVKD.

The V call is TRBV12-3 or TRBV12-4, the J call TRBJ2-5; 8 bases match TRBD1. The V segment lost 8 bases and the J segment 2 bases; nucleotides outside the gene matches: 7. This CDR3 is 14 amino acids long. This CDR3 is CASGSTGGQETQYF. The CDR3 coding sequence is TGTGCCAGCGGTTCCACAGGGGGTCAAGAGACCCAGTACTTC.

In its sample, this clonotype was seen many times. The CDR3 reads CASRSNRGGDQPQHF. The DNA of the CDR3 is TGTGCCAGCAGGTCCAACAGGGGCGGAGATCAGCCCCAGCATTTT. This sequence joins TRBV6-1 and TRBJ1-5; TRBD1 aligns across 7 bases. CDR3 length: 15 amino acids. J was trimmed by 5 bases and V by 6 bases; bases with no gene match: 10. The germline V gene has CDR1 MNHNS and CDR2 SASEGT.

This chain connects TRBV6-2 or TRBV6-3 to TRBJ2-2, with a tentative D call TRBD1 (5 bases). The V end lost 2 bases, the J end lost 4 bases, and 11 bases lay between the germline ends. Per germline, CDR1 MNHEY and CDR2 SVGEGT. The CDR3 is made up of 15 amino acids. CDR3 DNA: TGTGCCAGCAGTTACCCAGGGTTCGGCACCGGGGAGCTGTTTTTT. Translated: CASSYPGFGTGELFF.

This clonotype showed up many times. The V call is TRBV27, the J call TRBJ2-5; D gene ambiguous. V lost 6 bases to trimming and J lost 3 bases, with 17 bases between them. Germline V gives CDR1 MNHEY, CDR2 SMNVEV (reference sequence). The CDR3 has 15 amino acids. The CDR3, as DNA: TGTGCCAGCAGATCTACCATTGTGGGTAAAGAGACCCAGTACTTC. Translation: CASRSTIVGKETQYF.

This clonotype was detected many times. This CDR3 reads CSVDFMGQGEAFF. The CDR3 coding sequence is TGCAGCGTAGATTTCATGGGACAGGGAGAAGCTTTCTTT. This chain connects TRBV29-1 to TRBJ1-1; TRBD1 aligns across 9 bases. The trim removed 6 bases at V and 8 bases at J, leaving 10 bases unmatched. The CDR3 is made up of 13 amino acids. Germline V gene sequence: CDR1 SQVTM, CDR2 ANQGSEA.

This clonotype was observed at least ten times. V gene TRBV7-2 combines with J gene TRBJ2-5; 12 nucleotides match TRBD2. Germline assignment: CDR1 SGHTA and CDR2 FQGNSA. V lost 2 bases, J lost 5 bases, and 6 bases stayed unmatched. There are 16 residues in the CDR3. CDR3 nucleotides: TGTGCCAGCAGCTTATTTCTAGCGGGGGGGCCCGAGACCCAGTACTTC. It encodes CASSLFLAGGPETQYF.